The 14 T cell receptor beta chains in this list originate from one sample, sequenced in a study of control samples from healthy donors and cancer patients. The data were produced by immunoSEQ multiplex PCR, yet TCRdb's version contains in-frame clones alone and is incomplete. The top ten clones hold approximately 0.97% of a sample with about 160,000 clones, 96% of them seen once. Sequencing was done on a sample of blood. All receptors derive from a woman in her 30s in good health.

The gene calls are TRBV27 and TRBJ2-5; TRBD1 or TRBD2 may be the D gene (5 bases each). This CDR3 has 14 residues. The germline V gene has CDR1 MNHEY and CDR2 SMNVEV (reference sequence). Deletions cut 5 bases from V and 0 bases from J, with 10 bases between. CDR3 sequence: CASSPGTDQETQYF. CDR3 DNA sequence: TGTGCCAGCAGTCCCGGGACGGACCAAGAGACCCAGTACTTC.

J is TRBJ1-3 and V is TRBV5-6; D uncertain. Trimming stripped 2 bases from V and 0 bases from J, with 9 bases between. CDR3 size: 15 residues. Looked up from germline, CDR1 is SGHDT and CDR2 is YYEEEE. CDR3 protein: CASSFGPNSGNTIYF. As DNA, the CDR3 is TGTGCCAGCAGCTTTGGGCCGAACTCTGGAAACACCATATATTTT.

Written as DNA, the CDR3 is TGTGCCAGCATCGGGACGGGGGTCTCCTACGAGCAGTACTTC. Protein sequence: CASIGTGVSYEQYF. The chain links TRBV2 to TRBJ2-7; D might be TRBD2 (6 bases). The V end was cut by 7 bases, the J end by 0 bases, with 13 bases between. The CDR3 covers 14 residues. Germline-derived CDR1 and CDR2 are SNHLY and FYNNEI.

In DNA form, the CDR3 reads TGCAGTGCTAGTAGCGGGAGGCAATACAATGAGCAGTTCTTC. Protein product: CSASSGRQYNEQFF. The chain recombines TRBV20-1 with TRBJ2-1; 10 bases are a match to TRBD2. Looked up from germline, CDR1 is DFQATT and CDR2 is SNEGSKA (reference sequence). The CDR3 contains 14 residues. The ends lost 3 bases at V and 4 bases at J; junction bases unmatched: 3.

The rearrangement joins TRBV28 to TRBJ1-5; 7 nucleotides agree with TRBD1. J gave up 6 bases and V 10 bases, and 12 bases lay outside the gene matches. The CDR3 runs 14 residues. Germline values: CDR1 MDHEN, CDR2 SYDVKM. DNA for the CDR3: TGTGCCACACGAAACAGGGGCAGCGCTCAGCCCCAGCATTTT. Residues: CATRNRGSAQPQHF.

The chain uses TRBV4-2 and TRBJ2-5, with 8 nucleotides matching TRBD2. The CDR3 runs to 15 residues. With 4 bases clipped from V and 2 bases from J, the junction kept 6 bases outside the gene matches. Germline loops: CDR1 LGHNA, CDR2 YNFKEQ. CDR3 DNA sequence: TGTGCCAGCAGCCCGAGGACTAGCCCTCAAGAGACCCAGTACTTC. Residues: CASSPRTSPQETQYF.

The rearrangement joins TRBV5-5 to TRBJ1-4; a possible D gene is TRBD1 (5 bases). The germline CDR1 and CDR2 sequences are SGHKS and YYEKEE (reference sequence). Trimming left V 0 bases short and J 8 bases short, with 14 bases between. This CDR3 has 15 amino acids. DNA for the CDR3: TGTGCCAGCAGCTTGGTGGGTCAGGGAGGGGAAAAACTGTTTTTT. Its protein is CASSLVGQGGEKLFF.

The J gene is TRBJ2-7, the V gene TRBV5-5; D unresolved. Trimming left V 0 bases short and J 0 bases short, with 13 bases between. This CDR3 is 16 amino acids long. Germline CDR1 SGHKS, CDR2 YYEKEE (reference sequence). CDR3 amino acids: CASSLAGPYSSYEQYF. The CDR3 nucleotides are TGTGCCAGCAGCTTGGCGGGCCCTTATAGCTCCTACGAGCAGTACTTC.

This clone has just one count. The chain has TRBV15 and TRBJ2-7; D gene ambiguous. Germline V gene sequence: CDR1 LNHNV, CDR2 YYDKDF (reference sequence). V was clipped by 6 bases and J by 4 bases, with 19 bases between them. The CDR3 runs to 15 residues. The CDR3 loop reads CATRHFGGPRYEQYF. DNA for the CDR3: TGTGCCACCAGACACTTCGGCGGCCCTAGGTACGAGCAGTACTTC. Complete variable domain (other parts from reference TRBV15 and TRBJ2-7): DAMVIQNPRYQVTQFGKPVTLSCSQTLNHNVMYWYQQKSSQAPKLLFHYYDKDFNNEADTPDNFQSRRPNTSFCFLDIRSPGLGDTAMYLCATRHFGGPRYEQYFGPGTRLTVT.

The chain couples TRBV7-9 to TRBJ2-2, with 9 bases matching TRBD1. Per the germline V gene, CDR1 is SEHNR and CDR2 is FQNEAQ (reference sequence). Germline trimming cut 7 bases from V and 7 bases from J; bases unmatched to any gene: 13. The CDR3 loop spans 16 amino acids. In DNA form, the CDR3 reads TGTGCCAGCATGCCCTGGGGACAGGGTCGTAACGGGGAGCTGTTTTTT. It yields the protein CASMPWGQGRNGELFF.

This chain uses TRBV10-2 with TRBJ1-5; D not resolved. This CDR3 is built from 12 residues. Deletions cut 5 bases from V and 4 bases from J, with 6 bases between. Germline V gene data show CDR1 as WSHSY and CDR2 as SAAADI. CDR3 nucleotides: TGCGCCAGCAGTCAAGGGAATCAGCCCCAGCATTTT. Residues: CASSQGNQPQHF.

V gene TRBV20-1 combines with J gene TRBJ2-5; no firm D call. Trimming cost V 1 base and J 5 bases, with 5 bases left between them. CDR1 DFQATT and CDR2 SNEGSKA come from the germline V gene (reference sequence). The CDR3 contains 11 residues. This CDR3 reads CSARGRETQYF. DNA for the CDR3: TGCAGTGCTAGAGGTCGGGAGACCCAGTACTTC.

The rearrangement uses TRBV29-1 and TRBJ2-3, with TRBD1 matching 9 bases. This CDR3 is built from 13 residues. Germline CDR1 and CDR2: SQVTM and ANQGSEA. The ends lost 7 bases at V and 1 base at J; junction bases unmatched: 3. The DNA of the CDR3 is TGCAGCGCGGACAGGGGCGGCACAGATACGCAGTATTTT. Translated: CSADRGGTDTQYF.

V gene TRBV30 combines with J gene TRBJ1-6, with a weak D call TRBD1 (5 bases). Deletions cut 3 bases from V and 4 bases from J, with 16 bases between. CDR1 and CDR2 from the germline V gene are GTSNPN and SVGIG (reference sequence). The CDR3 runs 16 residues. This chain's CDR3 is CAWSDLRVGYNSPLHF. CDR3 nucleotides: TGTGCCTGGAGCGACCTCAGGGTGGGGTATAATTCACCCCTCCACTTT.